Following are 27 T cell receptor beta chains from one sample sequenced in a study of response to subunit inactivated influenza vaccine. Via MiXCR, TCRdb re-called the RT-PCR reads, giving one row per CDR3 protein. The sample holds around 760,000 distinct CDR3 sequences, over 11% seen once. The sequencing used PBMCs from blood, collected 14 to 15 days before vaccination. The receptors derive from a man between 45 and 60 years old who received an inactivated influenza vaccine.

The V and J genes are TRBV20-1 and TRBJ2-3; 14 bases are a match to TRBD2. Germline loops: CDR1 DFQATT, CDR2 SNEGSKA (reference sequence). After removal of 7 bases from V and 5 bases from J, the junction contained 2 bases not matched to a gene. This CDR3 has 13 residues. The CDR3 DNA is TGCAGTGTGACTAGCGGGAGGGAAGATACGCAGTATTTT. The encoded protein is CSVTSGREDTQYF.

This clonotype was seen only a few times. The rearrangement uses TRBV12-3 or TRBV12-4 and TRBJ1-5; D is uncertain. This CDR3 has 15 amino acids. With 2 bases removed from V and 1 base from J, the gap between germline ends came to 9 bases. This CDR3 is CASSLNHLSNQPQHF. The CDR3 DNA follows: TGTGCCAGCAGTTTAAATCACTTAAGCAATCAGCCCCAGCATTTT.

Only a few counts were recorded for this clonotype. The rearrangement joins TRBV29-1 to TRBJ2-1; TRBD2 aligns across 16 bases. J gave up 8 bases and V 6 bases, and 10 bases lay outside the gene matches. Per the germline V gene, CDR1 is SQVTM and CDR2 is ANQGSEA. The CDR3 is made up of 16 amino acids. This CDR3 reads CSVAGTSGGAVDEQFF. The CDR3 region has the DNA TGCAGCGTGGCAGGGACTAGCGGGGGGGCCGTGGATGAGCAGTTCTTC.

This clonotype came up a few times. The CDR3 DNA is TGTGCCAGCAGCTTAGGACAGGGACGTAATGAAAAACTGTTTTTT. Amino acid sequence: CASSLGQGRNEKLFF. The genes are TRBV7-2 and TRBJ1-4, with 7 bases matching TRBD1. V shed 1 base and J 4 bases; nucleotides not matched to a gene: 3. Germline-derived CDR1 and CDR2 are SGHTA and FQGNSA. The CDR3 totals 15 residues.

This clonotype was detected a few times. Germline is not matched at one junction end, which may reflect a read error. V usage is TRBV2 and J usage is TRBJ2-7, with D hard to call. CDR3 length: 12 amino acids. Germline V gene sequence: CDR1 SNHLY, CDR2 FYNNEI. The CDR3 nucleotides are TGTGCCAGCAGTGAAGCTCCCGGACGAGGCACTTTC. It codes for CASSEAPGRGTF.

This clonotype was counted between two and nine times. The chain recombines TRBV29-1 with TRBJ2-7; TRBD1 aligns across 11 bases. The V and J ends lost 3 bases and 3 bases, in that order; junction bases with no gene match: 1. This CDR3 has 13 residues. Germline V gene lookup returns CDR1 SQVTM and CDR2 ANQGSEA. CDR3 protein: CSVDGTGGYEQYF. In DNA, the CDR3 is TGCAGCGTTGATGGGACAGGGGGCTACGAGCAGTACTTC.

This clonotype showed up just a few times. The rearrangement links TRBV9 to TRBJ2-5; 11 bases align to TRBD1. CDR1 SGDLS and CDR2 YYNGEE come from the germline V gene. This CDR3 has 16 residues. The V gene end was trimmed by 3 bases and the J gene end by 5 bases; junction bases not matched to a gene: 9. The CDR3 nucleotides read TGTGCCAGCAGCGAAAGCGGGACAGGGGGAAGGGAGACCCAGTACTTC. Translating it yields CASSESGTGGRETQYF.

The genes are TRBV20-1 and TRBJ2-7; D tentatively reads TRBD1 or TRBD2 (6 bases each). CDR1 is DFQATT, CDR2 SNEGSKA, per germline (reference sequence). Between the trimmed V and J ends, which lost 6 bases and 5 bases, there was a span of 17 bases. There are 13 residues in the CDR3. The CDR3 sequence is CSATPGAGDEQYF. The CDR3 region has the DNA TGCAGTGCAACACCGGGGGCCGGGGACGAGCAGTACTTC.

This clonotype came up many times. The chain couples TRBV6-2 or TRBV6-3 to TRBJ2-5, with D perhaps being TRBD1 or TRBD2 (5 bases each). The CDR3 consists of 14 residues. CDR1 MNHEY and CDR2 SVGEGT come from the germline V gene. Deletions cut 4 bases from V and 5 bases from J, with 14 bases between. For the CDR3, the DNA is TGTGCCAGCAGTTCCCGGGACGGGCCCGAGACCCAGTACTTC. The encoded protein is CASSSRDGPETQYF.

The chain combines TRBV5-1 with TRBJ2-5; no definite D call. Trimming removed 0 bases from V and 1 base from J, with 13 bases in between. Germline CDR1 and CDR2: SGHRS and YFSETQ. This CDR3 has 16 amino acids. CDR3 DNA: TGCGCCAGCAGCTTGGCAGGACCGCCAGGCCAAGAGACCCAGTACTTC. This translates into CASSLAGPPGQETQYF.

The chain links TRBV29-1 to TRBJ2-3, with D uncertain. Trimming removed 4 bases at V and 2 bases at J, with 10 bases between. The germline V gene has CDR1 SQVTM and CDR2 ANQGSEA. The CDR3 sequence is 13 residues long. CDR3 region: CSVARQTTDTQYF. CDR3 sequence (DNA): TGCAGCGTTGCTCGGCAGACCACAGATACGCAGTATTTT.

The V gene is TRBV12-3 or TRBV12-4, the J gene TRBJ2-5; 10 positions agree with TRBD2. The CDR3 has 14 residues. J lost 4 bases, V lost 5 bases, and 4 bases had no gene match. The CDR3 reads CASSGRTSGETQYF. CDR3 bases: TGTGCCAGCAGTGGCCGGACTAGCGGAGAGACCCAGTACTTC.

The genes are TRBV20-1 and TRBJ2-3, with D possibly TRBD1 on 5 matching bases. The CDR3 consists of 13 residues. Trimming stripped 5 bases from V and 2 bases from J, with 11 bases between. CDR1 DFQATT and CDR2 SNEGSKA come from the germline V gene (reference sequence). The CDR3 loop is CSARRGPTDTQYF. The CDR3 DNA follows: TGCAGTGCTCGTAGGGGTCCCACAGATACGCAGTATTTT.

The rearrangement links TRBV5-5 to TRBJ2-3; perhaps TRBD1 as D (6 bases). The CDR3 has 14 amino acids. Trimming shortened V by 3 bases and J by 4 bases, and 12 bases separated the two germline ends. Germline-derived CDR1 and CDR2 are SGHKS and YYEKEE (reference sequence). The CDR3 region is CASSWDMAPDTQYF. CDR3 nucleotide sequence: TGTGCCAGCAGCTGGGACATGGCCCCAGATACGCAGTATTTT.

The chain has TRBV15 and TRBJ2-1; D tentatively reads TRBD1 or TRBD2 (6 bases each). The germline CDR1 and CDR2 sequences are LNHNV and YYDKDF (reference sequence). The CDR3 sequence is 15 residues long. Trimming shortened V by 0 bases and J by 4 bases, and 10 bases separated the two germline ends. This chain's CDR3 is CATSRDRGPYNEQFF. DNA of the CDR3: TGTGCCACCAGCAGAGATCGGGGGCCTTACAATGAGCAGTTCTTC. Full variable domain (rest looked up from reference TRBV15 and TRBJ2-1): DAMVIQNPRYQVTQFGKPVTLSCSQTLNHNVMYWYQQKSSQAPKLLFHYYDKDFNNEADTPDNFQSRRPNTSFCFLDIRSPGLGDTAMYLCATSRDRGPYNEQFFGPGTRLTVL.

This clonotype was counted only a few times. The genes are TRBV6-1 and TRBJ1-1; tentative D call: TRBD1 (5 bases). Trimming took 5 bases from V and 3 from J, leaving 16 bases between them. Germline V gene lookup returns CDR1 MNHNS and CDR2 SASEGT. The CDR3 runs 15 residues. CDR3 residues: CASSKLSGSHTEAFF. In DNA form, the CDR3 reads TGTGCCAGCAGTAAGCTTTCAGGGAGCCACACTGAAGCTTTCTTT.

In its sample, this clonotype was seen a few times. V is TRBV12-3 or TRBV12-4 and J is TRBJ2-1; 9 bases align to TRBD2. With V trimmed by 3 bases and J by 7 bases, 7 bases remained unmatched. This CDR3 comprises 15 residues. CDR3 bases: TGTGCCAGCAGTTTCTCTAGCGGGAAAGGGAATGAGCAGTTCTTC. It translates to CASSFSSGKGNEQFF.

The chain uses TRBV4-3 and TRBJ2-7; 9 nucleotides line up with TRBD1. V lost 3 bases and J lost 5; bases outside the gene matches: 5. Germline lookup yields CDR1 LGHNA and CDR2 YSLEER. The CDR3 spans 14 residues. The CDR3 DNA sequence: TGCGCCAGCAGCCACATCGGGACAGGGCACGAGCAGTACTTC. It yields the protein CASSHIGTGHEQYF.

This clonotype showed up many times. The V call is TRBV20-1, the J call TRBJ2-2, with 7 bases identical to TRBD2. The CDR3 length is 16 residues. V trimming: 0 bases; J trimming: 6 bases; junction bases outside the gene matches: 10. Germline V lookup: CDR1 DFQATT, CDR2 SNEGSKA (reference sequence). As DNA, the CDR3 is TGCAGTGCTAGAGATGTAAGGGAGGGGTCCCCCGGGGAGCTGTTTTTT. Its protein is CSARDVREGSPGELFF.

This clonotype was seen a handful of times. The genes are TRBV6-2 or TRBV6-3 and TRBJ1-1; D gene uncertain. Germline V lookup: CDR1 MNHEY, CDR2 SVGEGT. Trimming took off 2 bases at V and 3 bases at J, with 7 bases between the two ends. The CDR3 is 13 residues long. DNA of the CDR3: TGTGCCAGCAGTTACCTCGGGCACACTGAAGCTTTCTTT. Protein: CASSYLGHTEAFF.

This clonotype showed up just once. V gene TRBV6-1 combines with J gene TRBJ2-7; 8 bases map to TRBD1. CDR3 length: 16 amino acids. Germline CDR1 is MNHNS and CDR2 is SASEGT. The junction had 6 bases not matched to a gene; V was cut back by 0 bases and J by 2 bases. CDR3 nucleotide sequence: TGTGCCAGCAGTGAAGCCCGGACAGGGCCTACCTACGAGCAGTACTTC. Protein product: CASSEARTGPTYEQYF.

This sequence joins TRBV29-1 and TRBJ2-2; 13 bases line up with TRBD2. The CDR3 loop spans 16 amino acids. Germline CDR1 reads SQVTM; CDR2 reads ANQGSEA. V lost 2 bases and J lost 4; bases outside the gene matches: 4. CDR3 in amino acids: CSVERTSGSGTGELFF. CDR3 bases: TGCAGCGTTGAAAGGACTAGCGGGAGCGGCACCGGGGAGCTGTTTTTT.

The sample holds a few counts of this clonotype. The chain links TRBV9 to TRBJ2-1; no clear D. Per the germline V gene, CDR1 is SGDLS and CDR2 is YYNGEE. This CDR3 comprises 16 residues. Trimming took 3 bases from V and 3 from J, leaving 16 bases between them. The CDR3 here is CASSDTSSPLYNEQFF. As DNA, the CDR3 is TGTGCCAGCAGCGACACCTCTAGTCCCCTCTACAATGAGCAGTTCTTC.

This rearrangement joins TRBV28 to TRBJ1-6; D not certain. The CDR3 has 16 amino acids. V lost 6 bases and J lost 5, with 17 bases in between. Germline CDR1 and CDR2: MDHEN and SYDVKM. CDR3 DNA: TGTGCCAGCAGCCCCGTCCAGGCCCGAAATAATTCACCCCTCCACTTT. It yields the protein CASSPVQARNNSPLHF.

Only one count was recorded for this clonotype. The rearrangement uses TRBV11-1 and TRBJ2-5; D may be TRBD1 or TRBD2 (5 bases each). The CDR3 has 15 amino acids. The V gene's germline CDR1 is SGHAT and CDR2 FQDESV (reference sequence). Trimming removed 5 bases at V and 2 bases at J, with 15 bases between. DNA for the CDR3: TGTGCCAGCAGCACAACGGGACCCCGTCAAGAGACCCAGTACTTC. Its protein is CASSTTGPRQETQYF.

In this sample, this clonotype turned up many times. The chain carries TRBV6-1 and TRBJ1-1; TRBD1 agrees at 7 bases. J gave up 3 bases and V 5 bases, and 12 bases lay outside the gene matches. CDR3 size: 16 residues. Germline V gives CDR1 MNHNS, CDR2 SASEGT. As DNA, the CDR3 is TGTGCCAGCAGTCGTCCCGGGACAGTAAGGGACACTGAAGCTTTCTTT. Translating it yields CASSRPGTVRDTEAFF.

This clonotype was detected a few times. This chain connects TRBV18 to TRBJ2-1, with D perhaps TRBD2 (5 bases). Germline-derived CDR1 and CDR2 are KGHSH and LQKENI. CDR3 length: 15 residues. The germline V and J ends were trimmed by 4 bases and 0 bases, with 10 bases remaining between them. In DNA form, the CDR3 reads TGTGCCAGCTCACAGAGGGAAAGCTCCTACAATGAGCAGTTCTTC. It yields the protein CASSQRESSYNEQFF.